Below, 9 T cell receptor beta chains from the same sample are listed, as sequenced in a study of cytomegalovirus exposure and HLA in healthy donors. PCR was performed using 60 Vbeta and 13 Jbeta primers. Using immunoSEQ multiplex PCR, the repertoire was profiled, and TCRdb retains in-frame clones only, with some absent. The sample lists approximately 170,000 clones; around 83% were seen once. The sequenced sample consisted of PBMCs. The receptors originated from a man between 45 and 60 years old in good health and CMV-seropositive.

The genes are TRBV27 and TRBJ2-3; no clear D. The CDR3 totals 16 residues. Trimming left V 7 bases short and J 0 bases short, with 17 bases between. CDR1 MNHEY and CDR2 SMNVEV come from the germline V gene (reference sequence). The CDR3 loop is CASTSIWAQSTDTQYF. For the CDR3, the DNA is TGTGCCAGCACCTCCATCTGGGCACAGAGCACAGATACGCAGTATTTT.

The CDR3 DNA reads as TGTGCCAGTAGTTCCGGGACAGGGCTTTTCGCCACTGAAGCTTTCTTT. This gives the protein CASSSGTGLFATEAFF. This sequence joins TRBV19 and TRBJ1-1; TRBD1 matches at 9 bases. Looked up from germline, CDR1 is LNHDA and CDR2 is SQIVND (reference sequence). The CDR3 loop spans 16 amino acids. V was pared by 5 bases and J by 4 bases, with 11 bases of the junction left unmatched.

The chain couples TRBV5-4 to TRBJ2-7; TRBD2 matches at 10 bases. The germline gives CDR1 SGHNT, CDR2 YYREEE (reference sequence). The CDR3 has 16 amino acids. V gave up 2 bases and J gave up 5 bases; unmatched junction bases: 10. CDR3 in DNA: TGTGCCAGCAGCTTAGGGCTAGCGGGAGTCATCCACGAGCAGTACTTC. Encoded protein: CASSLGLAGVIHEQYF.

The chain employs TRBV6-5 and TRBJ2-7; 10 bases agree with TRBD1. Germline V CDR1 and CDR2: MNHEY, SVGAGI. The length of the CDR3 is 16 residues. V trimming: 0 bases; J trimming: 2 bases; junction bases outside the gene matches: 4. CDR3 DNA sequence: TGTGCCAGCAGTTACTCTCCCGGGACAGGGGCCTACGAGCAGTACTTC. Residues: CASSYSPGTGAYEQYF.

The chain links TRBV6-1 to TRBJ2-3; tentative D call: TRBD2 (5 bases). This CDR3 has 18 amino acids. Germline V gene data show CDR1 as MNHNS and CDR2 as SASEGT. Deletions cut 2 bases from V and 3 bases from J, with 21 bases between. The CDR3 reads CASSENRNYQRPTDTQYF. DNA of the CDR3: TGTGCCAGCAGTGAAAATAGGAACTACCAGCGGCCTACAGATACGCAGTATTTT.

This clone has a single count. The V and J genes are TRBV27 and TRBJ2-1; 7 bases are a match to TRBD2. Germline V gene data show CDR1 as MNHEY and CDR2 as SMNVEV (reference sequence). Losses at the gene ends were 6 bases for V and 3 bases for J; bases not matched to a gene: 11. The CDR3 is 16 amino acids. The CDR3 loop reads CASSPWAGAGYNEQFF. The CDR3 nucleotides read TGTGCCAGCAGCCCCTGGGCGGGAGCTGGCTACAATGAGCAGTTCTTC.

This clone was found a few times. V is TRBV28 and J is TRBJ1-3, with D unresolved. The CDR3 runs to 15 residues. Trimming took off 5 bases at V and 0 bases at J, with 11 bases between the two ends. The germline V gene has CDR1 MDHEN and CDR2 SYDVKM. Here the CDR3 DNA reads TGTGCCAGCAGTCACCAACTCGGCTCTGGAAACACCATATATTTT. As protein: CASSHQLGSGNTIYF.

The chain joins TRBV9 to TRBJ2-2, with 7 bases fitting TRBD1. Unmatched junction bases numbered 12, after V lost 0 bases and J lost 1 base. CDR3 length: 19 amino acids. Looked up from germline, CDR1 is SGDLS and CDR2 is YYNGEE. This chain's CDR3 is CASSVVGAGGVGNTGELFF. CDR3 bases: TGTGCCAGCAGCGTAGTCGGGGCAGGGGGAGTAGGGAACACCGGGGAGCTGTTTTTT.

This chain joins TRBV7-9 and TRBJ2-3; D is unclear. CDR1 and CDR2 from the germline V gene are SEHNR and FQNEAQ (reference sequence). This CDR3 contains 15 residues. Trimming took off 0 bases at V and 1 base at J, with 8 bases between the two ends. The CDR3 DNA reads TGTGCCAGCAGCTTAGCGGCAACAGGCACAGATACGCAGTATTTT. Translated: CASSLAATGTDTQYF.